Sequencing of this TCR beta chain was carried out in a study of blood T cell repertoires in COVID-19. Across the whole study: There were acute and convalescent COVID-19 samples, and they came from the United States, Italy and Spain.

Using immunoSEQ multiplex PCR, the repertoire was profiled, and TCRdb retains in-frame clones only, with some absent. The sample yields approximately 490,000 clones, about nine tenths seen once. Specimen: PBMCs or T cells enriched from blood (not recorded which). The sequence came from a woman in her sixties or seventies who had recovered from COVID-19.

The CDR3 is CAISELRLRNSPLHF. The CDR3 DNA reads as TGTGCCATCAGTGAGCTGCGCTTGCGGAATTCACCCCTCCACTTT. The chain links TRBV10-3 to TRBJ1-6; D remains unclear. This CDR3 contains 15 residues. V was pared by 2 bases and J by 7 bases, with 12 bases between. The V gene's germline CDR1 is ENHRY and CDR2 SYGVKD.